Listed here are 27 T cell receptor beta chains from one sample, sequenced in a study of blood T cell repertoires in COVID-19. Clones were sequenced by immunoSEQ multiplex PCR, and TCRdb holds only the in-frame ones, with some missing. The sample includes about 230,000 clones, over 85% of them seen just once. Sequenced sample: PBMCs or T cells enriched from blood (not recorded which). These receptors all stem from a woman aged 25 to 39 with acute COVID-19.

The chain links TRBV5-4 to TRBJ1-2, with 9 bases identical to TRBD1. Germline CDR1 is SGHNT and CDR2 is YYREEE (reference sequence). The CDR3 loop spans 17 amino acids. Trimming removed 3 bases from V and 2 bases from J; junction bases left unmatched: 11. CDR3 nucleotide sequence: TGTGCCAGCAGCTCGCCGGGACAGGGTTGGCGGAACTATGGCTACACCTTC. Protein product: CASSSPGQGWRNYGYTF. Full variable domain (rest looked up from reference TRBV5-4 and TRBJ1-2): ETGVTQSPTHLIKTRGQQVTLRCSSQSGHNTVSWYQQALGQGPQFIFQYYREEENGRGNFPPRFSGLQFPNYSSELNVNALELDDSALYLCASSSPGQGWRNYGYTFGSGTRLTVV.

The chain carries TRBV5-6 and TRBJ2-7, with a possible D match to TRBD1 (6 bases). Germline V gene data show CDR1 as SGHDT and CDR2 as YYEEEE. The germline V and J ends were trimmed by 5 bases and 4 bases, with 13 bases remaining between them. The CDR3 covers 13 residues. The CDR3 bases are TGTGCCAGCAGGAGGACAGCGCCTTACGAGCAGTACTTC. Residues: CASRRTAPYEQYF.

The chain joins TRBV5-1 to TRBJ2-3; 13 positions match TRBD2. The CDR3 has 16 amino acids. V shed 4 bases and J 2 bases; nucleotides not matched to a gene: 4. Germline V gene sequence: CDR1 SGHRS, CDR2 YFSETQ. Here the CDR3 reads CASSPGLAGDTDTQYF. The CDR3 bases are TGCGCCAGCAGCCCCGGACTAGCGGGGGACACAGATACGCAGTATTTT.

The J gene is TRBJ1-2, the V gene TRBV6-1; TRBD1 agrees at 9 bases. Germline CDR1 reads MNHNS; CDR2 reads SASEGT. The V segment lost 2 bases and the J segment 8 bases; nucleotides outside the gene matches: 6. CDR3 length: 14 residues. CDR3 nucleotides: TGTGCCAGCAGTGAAAGGGACAGGGCAATGGGCTACACCTTC. The encoded protein is CASSERDRAMGYTF.

This clone has just one count. The chain carries TRBV7-9 and TRBJ2-7, with 8 bases identical to TRBD2. CDR1 SEHNR and CDR2 FQNEAQ come from the germline V gene (reference sequence). V dropped 4 bases and J dropped 3; count of bases not matched to a gene: 8. The CDR3 is made up of 15 amino acids. CDR3 loop: CASSSGAGVNYEQYF. In DNA, the CDR3 is TGTGCCAGCAGCTCCGGAGCGGGGGTGAACTACGAGCAGTACTTC. The entire variable domain, with the rest obtained from reference TRBV7-9 and TRBJ2-7, is as follows: DTGVSQNPRHKITKRGQNVTFRCDPISEHNRLYWYRQTLGQGPEFLTYFQNEAQLEKSRLLSDRFSAERPKGSFSTLEIQRTEQGDSAMYLCASSSGAGVNYEQYFGPGTRLTVT.

The V and J genes are TRBV6-2 or TRBV6-3 and TRBJ2-3; D not certain. The CDR3 covers 14 residues. V lost 0 bases, J lost 1 base, and 5 bases lay in between. Germline CDR1 is MNHEY and CDR2 is SVGEGT. CDR3 DNA: TGTGCCAGCAGTTACTCTCGAGGCACAGATACGCAGTATTTT. It is translated as CASSYSRGTDTQYF.

CDR3 DNA: TGTGCCAGTAGTGTAGGGACAGGCCCTCTAGGGGCCAACGTCCTGACTTTC. This codes for CASSVGTGPLGANVLTF. The genes are TRBV19 and TRBJ2-6; 8 nucleotides line up with TRBD1. The V and J ends lost 5 bases and 4 bases, in that order; junction bases with no gene match: 10. The CDR3 consists of 17 residues. Germline V gene sequence: CDR1 LNHDA, CDR2 SQIVND (reference sequence).

The chain has TRBV4-3 and TRBJ2-3; perhaps TRBD1 as D (5 bases). CDR1 and CDR2 (germline): LGHNA, YSLEER. This CDR3 has 14 amino acids. Trimming removed 5 bases from V and 2 bases from J, with 11 bases in between. CDR3 bases: TGCGCCAGCAGCGTTGCAGGGATCACAGATACGCAGTATTTT. It specifies CASSVAGITDTQYF.

The V call is TRBV7-6, the J call TRBJ2-1; tentative D call: TRBD1 (6 bases). V dropped 1 base and J dropped 0 bases, with 10 bases sitting between them. CDR3 length equals 16 residues. Germline V CDR1 and CDR2: SGHVS, FNYEAQ. CDR3 protein: CASSLVQDSSYNEQFF. In nucleotides, the CDR3 is TGTGCCAGCAGCTTAGTACAGGACAGCTCCTACAATGAGCAGTTCTTC. The full variable domain, in which reference TRBV7-6 and TRBJ2-1 provide the parts outside the CDR3, is GAGVSQSPRYKVTKRGQDVALRCDPISGHVSLYWYRQALGQGPEFLTYFNYEAQQDKSGLPNDRFSAERPEGSISTLTIQRTEQRDSAMYRCASSLVQDSSYNEQFFGPGTRLTVL.

The chain is built from TRBV28 and TRBJ1-5, with D unresolved. The CDR3 contains 15 residues. The V gene lost 10 bases and the J gene lost 11 bases, with 27 bases spanning the gap. Germline V lookup: CDR1 MDHEN, CDR2 SYDVKM. The CDR3 nucleotides read TGTGCCATCGGGCGGGGAGGGCTTCTCCAATCGTCCCAGCATTTT. This gives the protein CAIGRGGLLQSSQHF.

This clone was detected only a few times. This chain uses TRBV2 with TRBJ1-3; no definite D call. This CDR3 contains 17 residues. V gave up 0 bases and J gave up 0 bases, with 12 bases separating them. Germline V lookup: CDR1 SNHLY, CDR2 FYNNEI. The DNA for the CDR3 is TGTGCCAGCAGTGAAGCTTTCCGCGGAAACTCTGGAAACACCATATATTTT. This translates into CASSEAFRGNSGNTIYF.

The genes are TRBV7-2 and TRBJ1-1; unclear D gene. V lost 1 base and J lost 0, with 9 bases in between. This CDR3 has 15 amino acids. CDR1 is SGHTA and CDR2 is FQGNSA in the germline V gene. The CDR3 sequence: CASSLVQFLNTEAFF. The DNA for the CDR3 is TGTGCCAGCAGCTTAGTTCAATTTTTGAACACTGAAGCTTTCTTT.

The chain carries TRBV4-3 and TRBJ1-1; TRBD1 aligns across 8 bases. Trimming cost V 0 bases and J 11 bases; bases outside gene matches: 17. CDR3 size: 17 residues. Germline V gene data show CDR1 as LGHNA and CDR2 as YSLEER. The CDR3 here is CASSQDFGEGQGWLAFF. Here the CDR3 DNA reads TGCGCCAGCAGCCAAGATTTCGGCGAAGGACAGGGATGGTTGGCTTTCTTT.

The V and J genes are TRBV4-1 and TRBJ1-1, with D unresolved. Trimming cost V 2 bases and J 0 bases, with 7 bases left between them. The CDR3 extends over 14 amino acids. Germline CDR1 is MGHRA and CDR2 is YSYEKL. Here the CDR3 DNA reads TGCGCCAGCAGCCAAAAGCAGGTGAACACTGAAGCTTTCTTT. It is translated as CASSQKQVNTEAFF.

This chain connects TRBV2 to TRBJ1-5; D is perhaps TRBD1 (5 bases). The CDR3 sequence is 15 residues long. Per the germline V gene, CDR1 is SNHLY and CDR2 is FYNNEI. Trimming took 6 bases from V and 6 from J, leaving 18 bases between them. This chain's CDR3 is CASRPDIIIGQPQHF. CDR3 sequence (DNA): TGTGCCAGCAGACCGGACATCATTATAGGTCAGCCCCAGCATTTT.

The chain uses TRBV5-6 and TRBJ2-1; D is possibly TRBD2 (5 bases). Germline V gene data show CDR1 as SGHDT and CDR2 as YYEEEE. The CDR3 contains 12 residues. Trimming removed 6 bases at V and 4 bases at J, with 8 bases between. The CDR3 DNA reads as TGTGCCAGCAACGAGGGTTACAATGAGCAGTTCTTC. Translating gives CASNEGYNEQFF.

This rearrangement joins TRBV18 to TRBJ2-2; a weak D match, TRBD2 (5 bases). The ends were cut back, 3 bases at V and 7 bases at J, with 9 bases in the middle. Germline V CDR1 and CDR2: KGHSH, LQKENI. This CDR3 is 13 amino acids long. CDR3 nucleotides: TGTGCCAGCTCACCGGCCCGGGGCGGGGAGCTGTTTTTT. Its translation is CASSPARGGELFF.

The genes are TRBV7-3 and TRBJ1-1; TRBD1 might be the D (6 bases). The germline V and J ends were trimmed by 5 bases and 2 bases, with 12 bases remaining between them. This CDR3 contains 14 residues. Germline lookup yields CDR1 SGHTA and CDR2 FQGTGA. The CDR3 DNA reads as TGTGCCAGCAGCGCACAGGGCCAAAACACTGAAGCTTTCTTT. Translated, it gives CASSAQGQNTEAFF.

V and J are TRBV18 and TRBJ1-1, with D tentatively TRBD1 (6 bases). V lost 6 bases to trimming and J lost 4 bases, with 15 bases between them. The length of the CDR3 is 14 residues. Germline values: CDR1 KGHSH, CDR2 LQKENI. Here the CDR3 reads CASSGGPRGTEAFF. The CDR3 nucleotides are TGTGCCAGCTCGGGGGGGCCTCGGGGCACTGAAGCTTTCTTT.

J is TRBJ1-2 and V is TRBV7-2; D ambiguous. The CDR3 spans 15 residues. Germline V lookup: CDR1 SGHTA, CDR2 FQGNSA. Trimming shortened V by 3 bases and J by 8 bases, and 19 bases separated the two germline ends. The CDR3 loop is CASSLRADSFGGYTF. CDR3 bases: TGTGCCAGCAGCTTGAGGGCAGATTCCTTTGGGGGCTACACCTTC.

This sequence joins TRBV19 and TRBJ2-3; 12 bases line up with TRBD2. There are 19 residues in the CDR3. Germline assignment: CDR1 LNHDA and CDR2 SQIVND (reference sequence). The trim removed 1 base at V and 2 bases at J, leaving 10 bases unmatched. The CDR3 here is CASSIVPSTSGGSTDTQYF. The CDR3 nucleotides read TGTGCCAGTAGTATAGTCCCCTCGACTAGCGGGGGCTCCACAGATACGCAGTATTTT.

The chain has TRBV28 and TRBJ1-1; no definite D call. Germline loops: CDR1 MDHEN, CDR2 SYDVKM. The CDR3 contains 13 residues. Trimming stripped 5 bases from V and 8 bases from J, with 15 bases between. This CDR3 is CASSPSMGSEAFF. The DNA of the CDR3 is TGTGCCAGCAGTCCAAGTATGGGGAGCGAAGCTTTCTTT.

The chain uses TRBV5-1 and TRBJ2-1, with 10 bases aligning to TRBD2. Germline V gene data show CDR1 as SGHRS and CDR2 as YFSETQ. The CDR3 loop spans 16 amino acids. V was clipped by 5 bases and J by 4 bases; unmatched bases: 9. CDR3 nucleotides: TGCGCCAGCAGGGAGTCCGGGACTAGCGTTTACAATGAGCAGTTCTTC. Residues: CASRESGTSVYNEQFF.

This sequence joins TRBV6-5 and TRBJ1-2; 7 positions agree with TRBD1. The germline CDR1 and CDR2 sequences are MNHEY and SVGAGI. The CDR3 loop spans 14 amino acids. The V gene end was trimmed by 7 bases and the J gene end by 4 bases; junction bases not matched to a gene: 9. The CDR3 sequence is CASIERQGGYGYTF. The CDR3 bases are TGTGCCAGCATCGAACGACAGGGCGGCTATGGCTACACCTTC.

The sample holds one count of this clone. This chain links TRBV28 with TRBJ2-1; a possible D gene is TRBD2 (5 bases). This CDR3 has 16 residues. The germline CDR1 and CDR2 sequences are MDHEN and SYDVKM. Trimming cost V 5 bases and J 4 bases, with 18 bases left between them. CDR3 sequence reads: CASSHGSAGRYNEQFF. CDR3 nucleotide sequence: TGTGCCAGCAGTCACGGTAGCGCAGGCCGGTACAATGAGCAGTTCTTC.

The CDR3 DNA reads TGTGCCAGCTCACCATTCGGGACAGGGGGCGTCTCTGGGGCCAACGTCCTGACTTTC. This sequence encodes CASSPFGTGGVSGANVLTF. V is TRBV18 and J is TRBJ2-6, with 12 bases fitting TRBD1. The CDR3 totals 19 residues. V trimming: 2 bases; J trimming: 0 bases; junction bases outside the gene matches: 5. Germline CDR1 is KGHSH and CDR2 is LQKENI.

The chain links TRBV29-1 to TRBJ2-1, with a possible D match to TRBD1 (6 bases). V lost 5 bases to trimming and J lost 1 base, with 15 bases between them. The germline V gene has CDR1 SQVTM and CDR2 ANQGSEA. The CDR3 contains 15 residues. CDR3 nucleotides: TGCAGCGTTCGAGGGGGTCACGAGTCCTACAATGAGCAGTTCTTC. It encodes CSVRGGHESYNEQFF.